This TCR beta chain was sequenced during a study of regulatory T cells in long-lasting Graves disease. Study-level points and caveats: TCR diversity was lower in persistent Graves' patients (versus newly diagnosed ones). It was peripheral blood alone, not thyroid tissue, that was studied. Persistent disease exhibited a predilection for TRBV28, TRBJ1-2 and TRBJ2-5.

Looked up from germline, CDR1 is SEHNR and CDR2 is FQNEAQ (reference sequence). Trimming stripped 5 bases from V and 7 bases from J, with 12 bases between. The CDR3 sequence is 13 residues long. As to this clonotype: The antigen remains unidentified.

Time point here: persistent/refractory GD, antithyroid drugs over 5 years with positive TRAb. Following extraction of RNA from PBMCs, that RNA was used to make the TCR library. Diagnosing Graves' disease relied on the American Thyroid Association guidelines. Building of the TCR beta libraries involved iRepertoire HTBI primers and Arm-PCR of CDR3 regions. Each CDR3 protein gets one entry after TCRdb re-called the multiplex PCR reads with MiXCR. Of hundreds of thousands of distinct CDR3 sequences listed, about 22% are singletons. The rearrangement uses TRBV7-9 and TRBJ1-5; D may be TRBD1 (5 bases). This material consisted of peripheral blood mononuclear cells (PBMCs), taken when the disease was refractory, from a patient treated with antithyroid drugs. The TCR originated in a female donor with Graves disease. For the CDR3, the DNA is TGTGCCAGCAGCAAAGGGGATGAACAGCCCCAGCATTTT. Protein sequence: CASSKGDEQPQHF. Full variable domain (remainder filled in from reference TRBV7-9 and TRBJ1-5): DTGVSQNPRHKITKRGQNVTFRCDPISEHNRLYWYRQTLGQGPEFLTYFQNEAQLEKSRLLSDRFSAERPKGSFSTLEIQRTEQGDSAMYLCASSKGDEQPQHFGDGTRLSIL.